This T cell receptor (beta chain) was profiled in a study of cytomegalovirus exposure and HLA in healthy donors. Study-wide findings and caveats: With high specificity and sensitivity, the classifier reportedly diagnosed cytomegalovirus status. A list of 150 or so TCR beta chains associated with cytomegalovirus was given. CMV antigen specificity of a few CMV-associated chains was confirmed in vitro.

Germline V gene sequence: CDR1 SGHRS, CDR2 YFSETQ. CDR3 size: 16 residues. V was clipped by 5 bases and J by 6 bases; unmatched bases: 13. With regard to this clone: What it recognizes is unknown.

An approximately 130-subject validation cohort, separate from the 666-subject first cohort, supplied the donors. Generated by immunoSEQ multiplex PCR, the TCRdb table keeps only in-frame clones and is missing some. Among 150,000 to 200,000 clones listed, around 84% were seen once. Sample: PBMCs. V gene TRBV5-1 combines with J gene TRBJ2-1; 8 bases map to TRBD1. The sequence was obtained from a man aged 18 to 30 in good health and CMV-seropositive. In nucleotides, the CDR3 is TGCGCCAGCAGTTCAGGGGGCCTGAGTTATGGCAATGAGCAGTTCTTC. Its protein is CASSSGGLSYGNEQFF.